Detailed here is one T cell receptor beta chain. The antigen is not known. The entry originates in a study of cytomegalovirus exposure and HLA in healthy donors. Study at large: In a previous analysis, 117 million unique TCR beta sequences were found from 150 million to 200 million T cells. Study-level findings and limits: The study labeled around 160 TCR beta chains cytomegalovirus-associated. Analysis performed later found under 20,000 TCR beta sequences associated with HLA alleles at 0.05 false discovery rate.

60 Vbeta and 13 Jbeta primers were used in PCR. Data came from immunoSEQ multiplex PCR; TCRdb stores just in-frame clones and leaves some out. The sample contains tens of thousands of clones, more than 65% of which appear only once. The CDR3 spans 14 residues. Unmatched junction bases numbered 9, after V lost 5 bases and J lost 7 bases. Germline V gene lookup returns CDR1 SQVTM and CDR2 ANQGSEA. The sequence was obtained from a man aged 70-80 years in good health and CMV-seropositive. Input material: PBMCs. The V and J genes are TRBV29-1 and TRBJ2-7; TRBD1 matches 12 bases. The CDR3 DNA is TGCAGCGTTTCCATGGGACAGGGGGCGGGGGAGCAGTACTTC. Encoded protein: CSVSMGQGAGEQYF.